The 2 T cell receptor beta chains listed next were all sequenced from one sample in a study of chemoradiotherapy in HPV16-positive cancers. Profiling relied on immunoSEQ multiplex PCR, and the TCRdb table lists in-frame clones only, not all of them. The table records around 1,300 clones, less than 85% of them present only once. The sequencing here drew on tumor tissue, taken from a patient who underwent chemoradiotherapy. The source is a human donor with HPV-associated anogenital cancer.

This clone appeared a few times. The chain combines TRBV11-1 with TRBJ2-7, with a possible D match to TRBD1 (6 bases). Germline CDR1 is SGHAT and CDR2 is FQDESV (reference sequence). CDR3 length equals 13 residues. Between the trimmed V and J ends, which lost 5 bases and 6 bases, there was a span of 14 bases. The CDR3 reads CASSHSPGVEQYF. Here the CDR3 DNA reads TGTGCCAGCAGCCATTCCCCAGGGGTCGAGCAGTACTTC.

J is TRBJ2-2 and V is TRBV4-2; D gene uncertain. V dropped 0 bases and J dropped 6 bases, with 11 bases sitting between them. Germline CDR1 reads LGHNA; CDR2 reads YNFKEQ. There are 15 residues in the CDR3. The CDR3 sequence is CASSQDGPISGELFF. The CDR3 nucleotides are TGTGCCAGCAGCCAAGACGGACCCATTTCCGGGGAGCTGTTTTTT.